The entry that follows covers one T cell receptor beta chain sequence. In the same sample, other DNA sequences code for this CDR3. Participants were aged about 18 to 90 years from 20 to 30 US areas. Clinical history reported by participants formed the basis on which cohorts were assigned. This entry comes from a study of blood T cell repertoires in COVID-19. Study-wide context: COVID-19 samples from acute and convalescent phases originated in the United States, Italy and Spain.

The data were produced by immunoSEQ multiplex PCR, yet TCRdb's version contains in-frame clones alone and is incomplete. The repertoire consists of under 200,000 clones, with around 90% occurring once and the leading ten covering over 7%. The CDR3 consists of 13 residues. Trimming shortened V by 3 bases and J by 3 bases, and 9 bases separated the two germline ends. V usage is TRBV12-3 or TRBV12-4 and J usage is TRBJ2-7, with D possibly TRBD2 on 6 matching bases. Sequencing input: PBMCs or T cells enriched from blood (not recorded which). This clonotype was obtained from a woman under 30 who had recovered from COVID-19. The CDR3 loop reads CASSLGGGYEQYF. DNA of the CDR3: TGTGCCAGCAGTTTGGGAGGTGGCTACGAGCAGTACTTC.